A single sample is the source of the 13 T cell receptor beta chains below, sequenced in a study of blood T cell repertoires in COVID-19. Only in-frame clones appear in the TCRdb table, and some are missing; sequencing was by immunoSEQ multiplex PCR. The table lists approximately 440,000 clones, about nine tenths of them singletons, with around 12% in the top ten. The specimen sequenced was peripheral blood. Receptors originate from a woman between 50 and 59 years old with COVID-19, enrolled during active disease.

The chain couples TRBV12-5 to TRBJ1-1, with D possibly being TRBD1 (5 bases). Between the trimmed V and J ends, which lost 7 bases and 5 bases, there was a span of 14 bases. The CDR3 is 13 residues long. Germline V gene lookup returns CDR1 LGHNT and CDR2 FRNRAP. CDR3 coding DNA: TGTGCTAGTGCCTTGCGGGGGGGGACTGAAGCTTTCTTT. Protein product: CASALRGGTEAFF.

This chain connects TRBV5-1 to TRBJ2-3, with 8 bases fitting TRBD1. With V trimmed by 2 bases and J by 0 bases, 2 bases remained unmatched. Germline values: CDR1 SGHRS, CDR2 YFSETQ. The CDR3 has 15 amino acids. CDR3 nucleotide sequence: TGCGCCAGCAGCTTAAGGACAGGGAGCACAGATACGCAGTATTTT. Protein sequence: CASSLRTGSTDTQYF.

As to this clone: The sample carries other DNA sequences with the same CDR3. J is TRBJ2-5 and V is TRBV24-1, with TRBD2 identical over 12 bases. The CDR3 is made up of 16 amino acids. Per the germline V gene, CDR1 is KGHDR and CDR2 is SFDVKD. The V and J ends lost 1 base and 2 bases, in that order; junction bases with no gene match: 1. DNA of the CDR3: TGTGCCACCAGTGATTTTACTAGCGGGGGGCAAGAGACCCAGTACTTC. Protein sequence: CATSDFTSGGQETQYF.

This chain connects TRBV7-9 to TRBJ1-2; D is ambiguous. CDR1 is SEHNR, CDR2 FQNEAQ, per germline (reference sequence). V dropped 5 bases and J dropped 5 bases, with 9 bases sitting between them. The CDR3 covers 12 residues. In nucleotides, the CDR3 is TGTGCCAGCAGCCGAGCGAATTATGGCTACACCTTC. It yields the protein CASSRANYGYTF.

The CDR3 sequence: CASWGGWGGNNEQFF. DNA of the CDR3: TGTGCCAGCTGGGGCGGATGGGGCGGTAACAATGAGCAGTTCTTC. This sequence joins TRBV5-4 and TRBJ2-1; maybe TRBD1 (5 bases). Germline V lookup: CDR1 SGHNT, CDR2 YYREEE (reference sequence). Trimming stripped 7 bases from V and 5 bases from J, with 19 bases between. The CDR3 runs 15 residues.

This clone was picked up one time. J is TRBJ1-1 and V is TRBV7-9; maybe TRBD1 (5 bases). The CDR3 is 14 residues long. The V gene lost 1 base and the J gene lost 0 bases, with 6 bases spanning the gap. Germline V gene sequence: CDR1 SEHNR, CDR2 FQNEAQ (reference sequence). DNA for the CDR3: TGTGCCAGCAGCTTAGTGGACATGAACACTGAAGCTTTCTTT. It codes for CASSLVDMNTEAFF.

V gene TRBV2 combines with J gene TRBJ1-4; 7 bases match TRBD1. Per germline, CDR1 SNHLY and CDR2 FYNNEI. V dropped 6 bases and J dropped 4; count of bases not matched to a gene: 5. There are 14 residues in the CDR3. The DNA for the CDR3 is TGTGCCAGCAGGATGGACAGGAATAATGAAAAACTGTTTTTT. The encoded protein is CASRMDRNNEKLFF.

The V and J genes are TRBV6-5 and TRBJ2-7; TRBD2 agrees at 13 bases. The germline V gene encodes CDR1 MNHEY and CDR2 SVGAGI. The CDR3 contains 15 residues. V shed 10 bases and J 4 bases; nucleotides not matched to a gene: 10. Here the CDR3 reads CATLLGTSGVYEQYF. In nucleotides, the CDR3 is TGTGCCACTCTTCTCGGGACTAGCGGGGTATACGAGCAGTACTTC.

V usage is TRBV14 and J usage is TRBJ2-1; TRBD2 aligns across 11 bases. Trimming removed 4 bases from V and 9 bases from J; junction bases left unmatched: 14. Germline V lookup: CDR1 SGHDN, CDR2 FVKESK. This CDR3 is 17 amino acids long. The CDR3 nucleotides are TGTGCCAGCAGCCGCGGGCGACTAGCGGGGCGAGTGGGTGAGCAGTTCTTC. This encodes CASSRGRLAGRVGEQFF. Filled out from reference TRBV14 and TRBJ2-1, the complete variable domain reads EAGVTQFPSHSVIEKGQTVTLRCDPISGHDNLYWYRRVMGKEIKFLLHFVKESKQDESGMPNNRFLAERTGGTYSTLKVQPAELEDSGVYFCASSRGRLAGRVGEQFFGPGTRLTVL.

This clone was seen a few times. V usage is TRBV7-9 and J usage is TRBJ1-1, with TRBD1 as a possible D gene (6 bases). The CDR3 is 13 amino acids. V lost 4 bases and J 6 bases, leaving 12 bases between the germline ends. Looked up from germline, CDR1 is SEHNR and CDR2 is FQNEAQ (reference sequence). The chain's CDR3 is CASSSRGLAEAFF. For the CDR3, the DNA is TGTGCCAGCAGCTCCAGGGGTTTAGCTGAAGCTTTCTTT.

V gene TRBV10-1 combines with J gene TRBJ1-2, with 7 positions matching TRBD1. Germline V gene lookup returns CDR1 WNHNN and CDR2 SYGVQD (reference sequence). Trimming took 7 bases from V and 4 from J; bases not matched to a gene: 6. This CDR3 spans 13 amino acids. The CDR3 spells CASNTGVSYGYTF. CDR3 DNA sequence: TGCGCCAGCAATACAGGGGTATCCTATGGCTACACCTTC.

This chain joins TRBV3-1 (or the pseudogene TRBV3-2) and TRBJ2-6; D gene uncertain. The CDR3 length is 17 residues. CDR1 is LGHDT and CDR2 is YNNKEL in the germline V gene (reference sequence). V was shortened by 5 bases and J by 0 bases, with 14 bases between the two germline ends. The CDR3 DNA reads TGTGCCAGCAGCGCCCCTTCTCAACACTCTGGGGCCAACGTCCTGACTTTC. Translated: CASSAPSQHSGANVLTF.

The rearrangement joins TRBV5-6 to TRBJ1-4; 9 bases align to TRBD1. This CDR3 region has 14 residues. CDR1 is SGHDT, CDR2 YYEEEE, per germline. J was trimmed by 6 bases and V by 2 bases; bases with no gene match: 2. The CDR3: CASSLGTGYEKLFF. Written as DNA, the CDR3 is TGTGCCAGCAGCTTAGGGACAGGGTATGAAAAACTGTTTTTT.